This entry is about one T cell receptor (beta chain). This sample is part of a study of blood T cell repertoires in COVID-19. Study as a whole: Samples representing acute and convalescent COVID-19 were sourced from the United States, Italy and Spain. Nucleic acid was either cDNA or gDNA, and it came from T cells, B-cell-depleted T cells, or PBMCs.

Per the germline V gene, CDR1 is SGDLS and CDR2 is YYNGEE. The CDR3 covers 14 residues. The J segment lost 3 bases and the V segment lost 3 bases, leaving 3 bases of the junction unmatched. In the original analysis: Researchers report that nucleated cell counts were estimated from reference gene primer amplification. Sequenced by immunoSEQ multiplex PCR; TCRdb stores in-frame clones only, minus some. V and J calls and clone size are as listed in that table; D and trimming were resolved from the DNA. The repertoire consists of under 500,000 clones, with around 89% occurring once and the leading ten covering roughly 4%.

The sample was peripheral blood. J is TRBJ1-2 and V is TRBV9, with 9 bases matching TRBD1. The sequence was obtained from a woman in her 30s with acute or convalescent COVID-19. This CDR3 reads CASSEGTGYYGYTF. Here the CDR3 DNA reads TGTGCCAGCAGCGAGGGGACAGGGTACTATGGCTACACCTTC.